One sample yielded the 22 T cell receptor beta chains listed below, sequenced in a study of blood T cell repertoires in COVID-19. TCRdb keeps only in-frame clones here, not all; method: immunoSEQ multiplex PCR. The profile shows about 180,000 clones, less than 90% of them singletons. Sequencing was carried out using peripheral blood. The receptors were gathered from a man aged 65 to 85 with active or convalescent COVID-19.

This clone was seen once. The chain is built from TRBV30 and TRBJ1-2; D is ambiguous. The CDR3 length is 14 residues. Germline V lookup: CDR1 GTSNPN, CDR2 SVGIG (reference sequence). Trimming shortened V by 0 bases and J by 4 bases, and 12 bases separated the two germline ends. CDR3 DNA sequence: TGTGCCTGGAGTGTAGCGACGGTTAGCTATGGCTACACCTTC. It translates to CAWSVATVSYGYTF.

V usage is TRBV27 and J usage is TRBJ2-7, with 9 positions matching TRBD1. V dropped 3 bases and J dropped 6; count of bases not matched to a gene: 6. This CDR3 comprises 14 residues. Per the germline V gene, CDR1 is MNHEY and CDR2 is SMNVEV (reference sequence). The chain's CDR3 is CASSFWGQGREQYF. As DNA, the CDR3 is TGTGCCAGCAGTTTTTGGGGACAGGGCCGCGAGCAGTACTTC.

The chain employs TRBV24-1 and TRBJ1-2; 9 bases line up with TRBD1. Germline V lookup: CDR1 KGHDR, CDR2 SFDVKD. The CDR3 runs 17 residues. Trimming removed 5 bases from V and 4 bases from J; junction bases left unmatched: 13. The CDR3 here is CATSAGGQGFFPYGYTF. In DNA form, the CDR3 reads TGTGCCACCAGTGCCGGGGGACAGGGCTTCTTCCCCTATGGCTACACCTTC.

This chain links TRBV15 with TRBJ1-2; D may be TRBD1 (5 bases). Trimming took 3 bases from V and 8 from J, leaving 16 bases between them. Germline values: CDR1 LNHNV, CDR2 YYDKDF (reference sequence). The CDR3 spans 14 residues. CDR3 in amino acids: CATSSRAPRKGYTF. Here the CDR3 DNA reads TGTGCCACCAGCAGCAGGGCTCCTAGAAAAGGCTACACCTTC.

The chain links TRBV6-5 to TRBJ1-5; D remains unclear. CDR3 length: 14 residues. Trimming removed 2 bases at V and 6 bases at J, with 11 bases between. Germline loops: CDR1 MNHEY, CDR2 SVGAGI. CDR3 in amino acids: CASSYDGISQPQHF. The CDR3 region has the DNA TGTGCCAGCAGTTACGACGGGATCAGTCAGCCCCAGCATTTT.

V is TRBV5-1 and J is TRBJ2-5; a possible D gene is TRBD1 (5 bases). Trimming cost V 2 bases and J 3 bases, with 11 bases left between them. Germline CDR1 is SGHRS and CDR2 is YFSETQ. The CDR3 is 14 amino acids. The CDR3 is CASSLVSGKETQYF. Written as DNA, the CDR3 is TGCGCCAGCAGCTTAGTGTCAGGGAAAGAGACCCAGTACTTC.

The rearrangement joins TRBV19 to TRBJ1-5; 11 bases align to TRBD1. Germline V CDR1 and CDR2: LNHDA, SQIVND (reference sequence). The V gene end was trimmed by 5 bases and the J gene end by 6 bases; junction bases not matched to a gene: 3. The CDR3 has 14 amino acids. In nucleotides, the CDR3 is TGTGCCAGTAGTGGACAGGGGGCGGGTCAGCCCCAGCATTTT. It codes for CASSGQGAGQPQHF.

The rearrangement links TRBV4-1 to TRBJ1-2; D not certain. Germline V gene data show CDR1 as MGHRA and CDR2 as YSYEKL. V lost 0 bases to trimming and J lost 4 bases, with 9 bases between them. The CDR3 is made up of 14 amino acids. CDR3 amino acids: CASSQESQAYGYTF. The CDR3 nucleotides are TGCGCCAGCAGCCAAGAATCCCAGGCCTATGGCTACACCTTC.

The chain recombines TRBV9 with TRBJ2-2; tentative D call: TRBD2 (6 bases). Deletions cut 4 bases from V and 4 bases from J, with 14 bases between. The CDR3 extends over 15 amino acids. Germline V lookup: CDR1 SGDLS, CDR2 YYNGEE. DNA of the CDR3: TGTGCCAGCAGCTGGGGGGATTTACTCACCGGGGAGCTGTTTTTT. As protein: CASSWGDLLTGELFF.

This chain connects TRBV5-1 to TRBJ2-1, with 7 bases fitting TRBD1. The CDR3 totals 16 residues. CDR1 SGHRS and CDR2 YFSETQ come from the germline V gene. The J segment lost 9 bases and the V segment lost 3 bases, leaving 15 bases of the junction unmatched. CDR3 in amino acids: CASSSTTGAAFGEQFF. CDR3 DNA sequence: TGCGCCAGCAGCTCGACCACAGGGGCCGCCTTTGGTGAGCAGTTCTTC. The whole variable domain, remainder taken from reference TRBV5-1 and TRBJ2-1, is KAGVTQTPRYLIKTRGQQVTLSCSPISGHRSVSWYQQTPGQGLQFLFEYFSETQRNKGNFPGRFSGRQFSNSRSEMNVSTLELGDSALYLCASSSTTGAAFGEQFFGPGTRLTVL.

The chain carries TRBV27 and TRBJ2-5; 8 nucleotides agree with TRBD1. J gave up 5 bases and V 3 bases, and 5 bases lay outside the gene matches. Germline V CDR1 and CDR2: MNHEY, SMNVEV (reference sequence). This CDR3 region has 14 residues. The CDR3 loop reads CASSFRGPGETQYF. DNA for the CDR3: TGTGCCAGCAGTTTCAGGGGGCCAGGGGAGACCCAGTACTTC.

The chain links TRBV5-1 to TRBJ2-5, with 7 bases aligning to TRBD2. Trimming removed 1 base from V and 0 bases from J; junction bases left unmatched: 0. The CDR3 totals 14 residues. The germline V gene encodes CDR1 SGHRS and CDR2 YFSETQ. CDR3 coding DNA: TGCGCCAGCAGCTTGAGCGGGAACCAAGAGACCCAGTACTTC. Residues: CASSLSGNQETQYF.

The chain has TRBV9 and TRBJ1-1, with TRBD1 as a possible D gene (6 bases). CDR1 is SGDLS and CDR2 is YYNGEE in the germline V gene. The CDR3 consists of 14 residues. Trimming left V 3 bases short and J 5 bases short, with 14 bases between. The CDR3 DNA reads as TGTGCCAGCAGCGCCGAGTTGGGGACAACTGAAGCTTTCTTT. The encoded protein is CASSAELGTTEAFF.

The V and J genes are TRBV2 and TRBJ1-2, with D possibly being TRBD1 (5 bases). Deletions cut 7 bases from V and 5 bases from J, with 14 bases between. CDR1 is SNHLY and CDR2 is FYNNEI in the germline V gene. The CDR3 sequence is 13 residues long. The CDR3 here is CASNRRGIYGYTF. CDR3 DNA: TGTGCCAGCAACAGGAGGGGCATATATGGCTACACCTTC.

V usage is TRBV28 and J usage is TRBJ1-5; 8 nucleotides align to TRBD1. Unmatched junction bases numbered 10, after V lost 3 bases and J lost 6 bases. From germline, CDR1 is MDHEN and CDR2 SYDVKM. CDR3 length equals 16 residues. The chain's CDR3 is CASSFQGQGASQPQHF. DNA for the CDR3: TGTGCCAGCAGTTTTCAGGGGCAGGGGGCCTCTCAGCCCCAGCATTTT.

This clone showed up just once. This sequence joins TRBV28 and TRBJ1-2; 10 bases match TRBD1. The CDR3 has 16 residues. The J segment lost 4 bases and the V segment lost 9 bases, leaving 14 bases of the junction unmatched. The germline V gene has CDR1 MDHEN and CDR2 SYDVKM. CDR3 DNA sequence: TGTGCCAGTTCAATCTTGACCGGGACAGGGGCCTATGGCTACACCTTC. The encoded protein is CASSILTGTGAYGYTF.

This chain joins TRBV27 and TRBJ1-1; TRBD1 matches at 8 bases. CDR3 size: 21 residues. CDR1 is MNHEY and CDR2 is SMNVEV in the germline V gene (reference sequence). Losses at the gene ends were 3 bases for V and 0 bases for J; bases not matched to a gene: 21. The CDR3 is CASSFRRDSWTGQVMNTEAFF. The CDR3 region has the DNA TGTGCCAGCAGTTTCCGCCGGGATTCGTGGACAGGGCAGGTTATGAACACTGAAGCTTTCTTT.

The V gene is TRBV5-6, the J gene TRBJ1-1; D is unresolved. Germline V gene sequence: CDR1 SGHDT, CDR2 YYEEEE. The CDR3 consists of 14 residues. V was shortened by 1 base and J by 8 bases, with 15 bases between the two germline ends. For the CDR3, the DNA is TGTGCCAGCAGCTTGAAACCCCCGAGGGCCGAAGCTTTCTTT. As protein: CASSLKPPRAEAFF.

This sequence joins TRBV5-1 and TRBJ1-5; the D is unclear. The CDR3 length is 15 residues. The V end lost 0 bases, the J end lost 10 bases, and 17 bases lay between the germline ends. From germline, CDR1 is SGHRS and CDR2 YFSETQ. CDR3 residues: CASSLGVGRLDPQHF. The CDR3 bases are TGCGCCAGCAGCTTGGGGGTGGGGAGGCTGGACCCCCAGCATTTT.

The rearrangement uses TRBV7-9 and TRBJ1-6, with a possible D match to TRBD1 (6 bases). V lost 6 bases, J lost 9 bases, and 15 bases lay in between. Germline V CDR1 and CDR2: SEHNR, FQNEAQ (reference sequence). This CDR3 has 14 amino acids. In nucleotides, the CDR3 is TGTGCCAGCAGTTATACAGGGTTCGGTTCACCCCTCCACTTT. Translated: CASSYTGFGSPLHF. The entire variable domain, with the rest obtained from reference TRBV7-9 and TRBJ1-6, is as follows: DTGVSQNPRHKITKRGQNVTFRCDPISEHNRLYWYRQTLGQGPEFLTYFQNEAQLEKSRLLSDRFSAERPKGSFSTLEIQRTEQGDSAMYLCASSYTGFGSPLHFGNGTRLTVT.

V is TRBV5-1 and J is TRBJ2-5; 8 bases are a match to TRBD2. Germline CDR1 is SGHRS and CDR2 is YFSETQ. There are 15 residues in the CDR3. After removal of 4 bases from V and 4 bases from J, the junction contained 9 bases not matched to a gene. CDR3: CASSILAGGSETQYF. The DNA of the CDR3 is TGCGCCAGCAGCATCCTAGCGGGTGGTTCAGAGACCCAGTACTTC.

The V gene is TRBV11-2, the J gene TRBJ2-5; TRBD2 might be the D (6 bases). There are 12 residues in the CDR3. Germline V gene sequence: CDR1 SGHAT, CDR2 FQNNGV. The germline V and J ends were trimmed by 10 bases and 2 bases, with 11 bases remaining between them. CDR3 residues: CATGVGQETQYF. CDR3 coding DNA: TGTGCCACGGGGGTGGGACAAGAGACCCAGTACTTC.